These T cell receptor beta chains were read from a single sample in a study of regulatory T cells in long-lasting Graves disease. One entry per CDR3 protein results from TCRdb running MiXCR on the multiplex PCR reads. Seen here are 700,000 or so distinct CDR3 sequences, roughly 30% observed once, and the top ten hold about two fifths. Here the sequenced sample was peripheral blood mononuclear cells (PBMCs), taken when the disease was refractory, from a patient treated with antithyroid drugs. All receptors come from a female donor with Graves disease. CDR3s include the opening cysteine and the closing phenylalanine or tryptophan. D genes are given only for firm matches. Size is omitted from some rows. Given values are once, few, many or a class for expanded clones.

cdr3_length: 15
v_call: TRBV2
j_call: TRBJ1-2
clone_size: NA
d_call: NA
cdr3_aa: CASSEARGGAGGYTF
cdr3_nt: TGTGCCAGCAGTGAAGCCCGAGGGGGGGCTGGGGGCTACACCTTC

cdr3_length: 15
v_call: TRBV27
j_call: TRBJ1-1
clone_size: NA
d_call: TRBD1
cdr3_aa: CASKKGTGGNTEAFF
cdr3_nt: TGTGCCAGCAAAAAAGGGACAGGGGGGAACACTGAAGCTTTCTTT

cdr3_length: 14
v_call: TRBV12-3/TRBV12-4
j_call: TRBJ1-1
clone_size: NA
d_call: NA
cdr3_aa: CASSFGDTRTEAFF
cdr3_nt: TGTGCCAGCAGTTTCGGGGACACCCGCACTGAAGCTTTCTTT

cdr3_length: 15
v_call: TRBV7-9
j_call: TRBJ1-1
clone_size: NA
d_call: TRBD1
cdr3_aa: CAGTETGQARTEAFF
cdr3_nt: TGTGCCGGAACTGAGACGGGACAGGCAAGGACTGAAGCTTTCTTT

cdr3_length: 14
v_call: TRBV6-5
j_call: TRBJ2-5
clone_size: few
d_call: NA
cdr3_aa: CASSWASDKETQYF
cdr3_nt: TGTGCCAGCAGTTGGGCTAGCGATAAAGAGACCCAGTACTTC

cdr3_length: 16
v_call: TRBV2
j_call: TRBJ1-2
clone_size: many
d_call: NA
cdr3_aa: CASSEQGWARGVGYTF
cdr3_nt: TGTGCCAGCAGTGAGCAGGGTTGGGCCCGTGGGGTCGGCTACACCTTC

cdr3_length: 13
v_call: TRBV20-1
j_call: TRBJ1-1
clone_size: NA
d_call: TRBD1
cdr3_aa: CSARKGASTEAFF
cdr3_nt: TGCAGTGCTAGAAAGGGGGCGAGCACTGAAGCTTTCTTT

cdr3_length: 16
v_call: TRBV6-1
j_call: TRBJ2-5
clone_size: few
d_call: TRBD2
cdr3_aa: CASSRTSGSPQETQYF
cdr3_nt: TGTGCCAGCAGTCGAACTAGCGGGAGTCCCCAAGAGACCCAGTACTTC

cdr3_length: 14
v_call: TRBV27
j_call: TRBJ1-2
clone_size: NA
d_call: NA
cdr3_aa: CASSQTYSNYGYTF
cdr3_nt: TGTGCCAGCAGTCAGACATATTCTAACTATGGCTACACCTTC

cdr3_length: 15
v_call: TRBV6-1
j_call: TRBJ1-2
clone_size: few
d_call: NA
cdr3_aa: CASSHRRDATYGYTF
cdr3_nt: TGTGCCAGCAGTCACAGGCGGGACGCCACCTATGGCTACACCTTC

cdr3_length: 17
v_call: TRBV5-1
j_call: TRBJ1-1
clone_size: NA
d_call: TRBD1
cdr3_aa: CASSLALRTGGNTEAFF
cdr3_nt: TGCGCCAGCAGCTTGGCCCTACGGACAGGGGGCAACACTGAAGCTTTCTTT

cdr3_length: 14
v_call: TRBV12-3/TRBV12-4
j_call: TRBJ1-2
clone_size: once
d_call: NA
cdr3_aa: CASPTRPDKYGYTF
cdr3_nt: TGTGCCAGCCCAACCAGACCCGACAAGTATGGCTACACCTTC

cdr3_length: 14
v_call: TRBV29-1
j_call: TRBJ1-2
clone_size: few
d_call: NA
cdr3_aa: CSVVEDITNYGYTF
cdr3_nt: TGCAGCGTTGTGGAGGACATCACTAACTATGGCTACACCTTC

cdr3_length: 13
v_call: TRBV10-3
j_call: TRBJ2-7
clone_size: many
d_call: TRBD1
cdr3_aa: CAITPTGAGEQYF
cdr3_nt: TGTGCCATCACCCCGACAGGGGCAGGCGAGCAGTACTTC

cdr3_length: 15
v_call: TRBV28
j_call: TRBJ2-1
clone_size: NA
d_call: NA
cdr3_aa: CASSLTAASYNEQFF
cdr3_nt: TGTGCCAGCAGTTTAACGGCGGCTTCCTACAATGAGCAGTTCTTC

cdr3_length: 14
v_call: TRBV12-3/TRBV12-4
j_call: TRBJ1-4
clone_size: NA
d_call: NA
cdr3_aa: CASSLDLRVEKLFF
cdr3_nt: TGTGCCAGCAGTTTAGATTTAAGGGTTGAAAAACTGTTTTTT

cdr3_length: 16
v_call: TRBV6-1
j_call: TRBJ2-7
clone_size: few
d_call: TRBD1
cdr3_aa: CASLIYRTGTTNEQYF
cdr3_nt: TGTGCCAGCCTAATTTATCGGACAGGGACGACGAACGAGCAGTACTTC

cdr3_length: 15
v_call: TRBV5-6
j_call: TRBJ1-4
clone_size: few
d_call: NA
cdr3_aa: CASSLTGTANEKLFF
cdr3_nt: TGTGCCAGCAGTTTAACCGGGACGGCTAATGAAAAACTGTTTTTT

cdr3_length: 13
v_call: TRBV20-1
j_call: TRBJ1-1
clone_size: NA
d_call: NA
cdr3_aa: CSASLGQNTEAFF
cdr3_nt: TGCAGTGCTAGTCTGGGCCAGAACACTGAAGCTTTCTTT

cdr3_length: 16
v_call: TRBV6-4
j_call: TRBJ1-5
clone_size: NA
d_call: TRBD1
cdr3_aa: CASSPTDRVSEQPQHF
cdr3_nt: TGTGCCAGCAGTCCAACCGACAGGGTATCAGAACAGCCCCAGCATTTT

cdr3_length: 14
v_call: TRBV6-4
j_call: TRBJ2-7
clone_size: NA
d_call: NA
cdr3_aa: CASSYSASGYEQYF
cdr3_nt: TGTGCCAGCAGTTACTCGGCCAGCGGCTACGAGCAGTACTTC

cdr3_length: 15
v_call: TRBV3-1
j_call: TRBJ1-5
clone_size: few
d_call: NA
cdr3_aa: CASSQDHAGNQPQHF
cdr3_nt: TGTGCCAGCAGCCAAGATCACGCAGGCAATCAGCCCCAGCATTTT

cdr3_length: 16
v_call: TRBV12-3/TRBV12-4
j_call: TRBJ2-1
clone_size: NA
d_call: TRBD2
cdr3_aa: CASSILAKLSYNEQFF
cdr3_nt: TGTGCCAGCAGTATACTAGCGAAGCTATCCTACAATGAGCAGTTCTTC

cdr3_length: 14
v_call: TRBV30
j_call: TRBJ1-2
clone_size: NA
d_call: TRBD1
cdr3_aa: CAWSLDRGPGGYTF
cdr3_nt: TGTGCCTGGAGCCTAGACAGGGGGCCCGGTGGCTACACCTTC

cdr3_length: 17
v_call: TRBV25-1
j_call: TRBJ2-5
clone_size: NA
d_call: TRBD2
cdr3_aa: CASSEFAGGEGQETQYF
cdr3_nt: TGTGCCAGCAGTGAATTCGCTGGCGGGGAGGGTCAAGAGACCCAGTACTTC

cdr3_length: 14
v_call: TRBV13
j_call: TRBJ1-1
clone_size: few
d_call: TRBD1
cdr3_aa: CASRHTGEGTEAFF
cdr3_nt: TGTGCCAGCAGACATACAGGGGAAGGAACTGAAGCTTTCTTT

cdr3_length: 13
v_call: TRBV6-1
j_call: TRBJ1-5
clone_size: many
d_call: NA
cdr3_aa: CASSRWGNQPQHF
cdr3_nt: TGTGCCAGTTCCCGGTGGGGCAATCAGCCCCAGCATTTT

cdr3_length: 14
v_call: TRBV12-3/TRBV12-4
j_call: TRBJ2-7
clone_size: NA
d_call: NA
cdr3_aa: CASSPYQKSWEQYF
cdr3_nt: TGTGCCAGCAGTCCATATCAAAAAAGTTGGGAGCAGTACTTC

cdr3_length: 16
v_call: TRBV19
j_call: TRBJ2-5
clone_size: NA
d_call: TRBD2
cdr3_aa: CASSIVPSGHQETQYF
cdr3_nt: TGTGCCAGTAGTATAGTTCCTAGCGGGCACCAAGAGACCCAGTACTTC